This T cell receptor (beta chain) emerged from a study of beta chain features in type 1 diabetes. Every isolated RNA sample was fully reverse transcribed, so sequencing captured expressed TCRB transcripts. Sequencing was performed with immunoSEQ multiplex PCR; in TCRdb, only in-frame clones are kept and a portion is missing. The table lists about 620,000 clones, roughly a sixth of them singletons, with about 0.097% in the top ten. There are 14 residues in the CDR3. Trimming left V 6 bases short and J 6 bases short, with 18 bases between. CDR1 MGHRA and CDR2 YSYEKL come from the germline V gene. With respect to this clone: The antigen remains unidentified.

General observations from the study: The VDJ junctions of type 1 diabetes patients carried fewer insertions and more deletions.

CD45RO/CCR7/CD25/CD127/CD95/CD27 separated CD4+ naive, central memory, regulatory and stem cell-like memory cells by sorting. The sample taken for sequencing was naive CD4+ T cells from blood. V and J are TRBV4-1 and TRBJ2-7; a weak D match, TRBD1 (6 bases). This TCR was sampled from a man aged 18-30 years in good health. The CDR3 nucleotides are TGCGCCAGCAGGCAAACAGGGAAAGGAGGCGAGCAGTACTTC. Protein: CASRQTGKGGEQYF.